The 18 T cell receptor beta chains given below trace back to one sample, sequenced in a study of T cell repertoires and HLA-DP antigens. Sequencing was performed with immunoSEQ multiplex PCR; in TCRdb, only in-frame clones are kept and a portion is missing. Counted here are almost 90,000 clones, roughly nine tenths occurring once; the ten biggest clones make up about 1.7%. These receptors' antigens are unknown. Sequencing was carried out using CD4+ T cells from PBMCs. These receptors were taken from a middle-aged man in good health and CMV-seronegative.

The chain recombines TRBV30 with TRBJ1-1; D might be TRBD1 (6 bases). CDR3 size: 13 residues. The germline V and J ends were trimmed by 4 bases and 1 base, with 10 bases remaining between them. Germline V gives CDR1 GTSNPN, CDR2 SVGIG (reference sequence). CDR3 in DNA: TGTGCCTGGACAAAGACAGGGAACACTGAAGCTTTCTTT. This sequence encodes CAWTKTGNTEAFF. Together with reference TRBV30 and TRBJ1-1, the CDR3 gives the full variable domain: SQTIHQWPATLVQPVGSPLSLECTVEGTSNPNLYWYRQAAGRGLQLLFYSVGIGQISSEVPQNLSASRPQDRQFILSSKKLLLSDSGFYLCAWTKTGNTEAFFGQGTRLTVV.

V and J are TRBV5-5 and TRBJ2-1; TRBD1 might be the D (5 bases). Germline CDR1 reads SGHKS; CDR2 reads YYEKEE (reference sequence). The V end was cut by 1 base, the J end by 3 bases, with 11 bases between. The CDR3 contains 15 residues. CDR3 DNA sequence: TGTGCCAGCAGCTTGAGGGATAGGGGCTACAATGAGCAGTTCTTC. This translates into CASSLRDRGYNEQFF.

This clone was detected once. The junction departs from germline at one end; a sequencing error may be responsible. The J gene is TRBJ2-5, the V gene TRBV7-7, with D possibly matching TRBD1 (6 bases). Germline lookup yields CDR1 SSHAT and CDR2 FNYEAQ (reference sequence). This CDR3 contains 14 residues. CDR3 residues: CASSRGQFQETQYF. CDR3 nucleotide sequence: TGTGCTAGCAGCCGCGGACAGTTCCAAGAGACCCAGTACTTC. Full variable domain (remainder filled in from reference TRBV7-7 and TRBJ2-5): GAGVSQSPRYKVTKRGQDVTLRCDPISSHATLYWYQQALGQGPEFLTYFNYEAQPDKSGLPSDRFSAERPEGSISTLTIQRTEQRDSAMYRCASSRGQFQETQYFGPGTRLLVL.

The chain links TRBV18 to TRBJ2-7; TRBD2 agrees at 7 bases. CDR1 KGHSH and CDR2 LQKENI come from the germline V gene. V was clipped by 6 bases and J by 3 bases; unmatched bases: 8. The CDR3 is made up of 14 amino acids. The CDR3 DNA follows: TGTGCCAGCTCCCGGGGAGGGGTAGGCTACGAGCAGTACTTC. Amino acids: CASSRGGVGYEQYF.

This chain uses TRBV5-1 with TRBJ1-4, with TRBD1 matching 7 bases. Germline V gene sequence: CDR1 SGHRS, CDR2 YFSETQ. With 1 base clipped from V and 4 bases from J, the junction kept 1 base outside the gene matches. This CDR3 spans 14 amino acids. The CDR3 here is CASSLQGVNEKLFF. The DNA of the CDR3 is TGCGCCAGCAGCTTGCAGGGGGTTAATGAAAAACTGTTTTTT.

The V gene is TRBV11-3, the J gene TRBJ2-5; weak D call: TRBD2 (6 bases). The CDR3 has 15 residues. Germline V gene data show CDR1 as SGHNT and CDR2 as YENEEA. Trimming left V 1 base short and J 1 base short, with 10 bases between. Here the CDR3 reads CASSLGRGVQETQYF. For the CDR3, the DNA is TGTGCCAGCAGCTTAGGGCGGGGAGTCCAAGAGACCCAGTACTTC.

V is TRBV6-6 and J is TRBJ2-2; D gene unclear. Germline assignment: CDR1 MNHNY and CDR2 SVGAGI (reference sequence). V lost 6 bases and J 6 bases, leaving 8 bases between the germline ends. This CDR3 has 12 residues. The CDR3 region is CASRPSPGELFF. The CDR3 DNA is TGTGCCAGCAGGCCAAGTCCCGGGGAGCTGTTTTTT.

This clone was counted once. The chain links TRBV25-1 to TRBJ1-3, with D maybe TRBD1 (5 bases). Germline V gene lookup returns CDR1 MGHDK and CDR2 SYGVNS. V was cut by 3 bases and J by 2 bases, with 8 bases left in between. The CDR3 length is 14 residues. The CDR3 is CASSDFRAGNTIYF. The DNA for the CDR3 is TGTGCCAGCAGTGACTTCAGGGCTGGAAACACCATATATTTT.

The DNA of the CDR3 is TGTGCCAGCAGGTTGAGAGGAGCGGGAGGCCGGACTAGAGATACGCAGTATTTT. Translation gives CASRLRGAGGRTRDTQYF. The chain joins TRBV7-2 to TRBJ2-3, with 9 bases lining up with TRBD2. This CDR3 spans 18 amino acids. Trimming at V came to 6 bases and at J to 5 bases, leaving 18 bases not matched to a gene. Germline values: CDR1 SGHTA, CDR2 FQGNSA.

The V and J genes are TRBV2 and TRBJ1-6; D perhaps matches TRBD1 (5 bases). There are 13 residues in the CDR3. V shed 4 bases and J shed 10 bases, with 11 bases lying between them. Germline loops: CDR1 SNHLY, CDR2 FYNNEI. The CDR3 sequence: CASSVGAQSPLHF. The DNA of the CDR3 is TGTGCCAGCAGTGTAGGGGCTCAATCACCCCTCCACTTT.

The chain links TRBV14 to TRBJ2-7, with 7 bases identical to TRBD1. Germline lookup yields CDR1 SGHDN and CDR2 FVKESK. Losses at the gene ends were 11 bases for V and 1 base for J; bases not matched to a gene: 11. The CDR3 runs 14 residues. CDR3 DNA: TGTGCCTCCTCACCGGGACAGTTGTCCTACGAGCAGTACTTC. Translated: CASSPGQLSYEQYF.

This chain uses TRBV4-2 with TRBJ2-3; 15 bases align to TRBD2. V shed 1 base and J 4 bases; nucleotides not matched to a gene: 0. CDR3 size: 16 residues. Germline V gene sequence: CDR1 LGHNA, CDR2 YNFKEQ. CDR3 sequence: CASSQGTSGGADTQYF. In nucleotides, the CDR3 is TGTGCCAGCAGCCAAGGGACTAGCGGGGGGGCAGATACGCAGTATTTT.

The genes are TRBV6-5 and TRBJ2-7; D may match TRBD1 or TRBD2 (5 bases each). V gave up 2 bases and J gave up 2 bases, with 16 bases separating them. The CDR3 extends over 16 amino acids. The germline V gene encodes CDR1 MNHEY and CDR2 SVGAGI. CDR3 residues: CASSYRTSGRPYEQYF. The CDR3 nucleotides read TGTGCCAGCAGTTACCGGACATCGGGACGGCCCTACGAGCAGTACTTC.

The chain links TRBV2 to TRBJ1-1; 9 nucleotides match TRBD1. Germline V gene sequence: CDR1 SNHLY, CDR2 FYNNEI. This CDR3 has 17 residues. Unmatched junction bases numbered 11, after V lost 2 bases and J lost 4 bases. In nucleotides, the CDR3 is TGTGCCAGCAGTGAACGCCGACCCATGACAGGGGGCACTGAAGCTTTCTTT. Its protein product is CASSERRPMTGGTEAFF. Full variable domain (remainder filled in from reference TRBV2 and TRBJ1-1): EPEVTQTPSHQVTQMGQEVILRCVPISNHLYFYWYRQILGQKVEFLVSFYNNEISEKSEIFDDQFSVERPDGSNFTLKIRSTKLEDSAMYFCASSERRPMTGGTEAFFGQGTRLTVV.

This chain uses TRBV7-2 with TRBJ2-1, with 7 bases aligning to TRBD1. The V segment lost 5 bases and the J segment 5 bases; nucleotides outside the gene matches: 9. CDR3 length equals 15 residues. Germline V gene data show CDR1 as SGHTA and CDR2 as FQGNSA. The CDR3 nucleotides read TGTGCCAGCAGCATCCGACGGACAGGTAACAATGAGCAGTTCTTC. It is translated as CASSIRRTGNNEQFF. Full variable domain (outside the CDR3, taken from reference TRBV7-2 and TRBJ2-1): GAGVSQSPSNKVTEKGKDVELRCDPISGHTALYWYRQSLGQGLEFLIYFQGNSAPDKSGLPSDRFSAERTGGSVSTLTIQRTQQEDSAVYLCASSIRRTGNNEQFFGPGTRLTVL.

The chain uses TRBV5-8 and TRBJ2-5, with TRBD1 matching 9 bases. The CDR3 is 15 amino acids. Trimming took 0 bases from V and 0 from J; bases not matched to a gene: 0. The germline gives CDR1 SGHTS, CDR2 YDEGEE. In DNA, the CDR3 is TGTGCCAGCAGCTTGGGGGACAGGGACCAAGAGACCCAGTACTTC. Encoded protein: CASSLGDRDQETQYF.

This chain joins TRBV30 and TRBJ1-4; tentatively, D is TRBD1 (5 bases). The CDR3 has 13 amino acids. The V end lost 1 base, the J end lost 3 bases, and 6 bases lay between the germline ends. Germline lookup yields CDR1 GTSNPN and CDR2 SVGIG (reference sequence). The CDR3 loop reads CAWSGDPNEKLFF. CDR3 in DNA: TGTGCCTGGAGTGGGGACCCTAATGAAAAACTGTTTTTT. The variable domain in full, with the rest retrieved from reference TRBV30 and TRBJ1-4, is SQTIHQWPATLVQPVGSPLSLECTVEGTSNPNLYWYRQAAGRGLQLLFYSVGIGQISSEVPQNLSASRPQDRQFILSSKKLLLSDSGFYLCAWSGDPNEKLFFGSGTQLSVL.

The chain combines TRBV11-2 with TRBJ2-7; 7 bases map to TRBD2. Germline V gene lookup returns CDR1 SGHAT and CDR2 FQNNGV. J was trimmed by 4 bases and V by 0 bases; bases with no gene match: 3. The CDR3 is made up of 14 amino acids. The CDR3 DNA reads TGTGCCAGCAGCTTAGATAGCGGGCCGTACGAGCAGTACTTC. It yields the protein CASSLDSGPYEQYF.